This paragraph covers one TCR beta chain sequence. The CDR3 is 12 residues long. Germline lookup yields CDR1 SGHTA and CDR2 FQGNSA. Between the trimmed V and J ends, which lost 5 bases and 14 bases, there was a span of 17 bases. These data are taken from a study of blood T cells in healthy people across ages. PCR was performed a second time for about 6 to 12 cycles using a sample-barcoded 5' primer and a J-beta primer mix. A template-switch adaptor containing 12 random nucleotides labeled each cDNA molecule. TCRdb reanalysed the 5' RACE reads using MiXCR and keeps one entry per CDR3 protein. The table has more than 700,000 distinct CDR3 sequences, roughly 50% seen once. Every donor gave approximately 10 milliliters of peripheral blood.

V gene TRBV7-2 combines with J gene TRBJ2-3; no firm D call. Material: blood. The clonotype comes from an older man in good health. The CDR3 loop reads CASSLTHRDAYF. The CDR3 DNA follows: TGTGCCAGCAGCCTAACACACAGAGACGCGTATTTT.